This is a list of T cell receptor beta chains from one sample in a study of shared clonotypes between healthy human individuals. TCRdb's copy holds only in-frame clones and misses some; the assay was immunoSEQ multiplex PCR. Of 2 million to 2.5 million clones listed, 80% to 95% are singletons. Material: naive CD4+ T cells from PBMCs. The receptors shown here come from a man aged 18 to 30 in good health. Some clones in this sample may be carry-over from other donors' samples. Each CDR3 is given with its conserved first and last residue. A D gene is named only where the DNA matches it firmly. The size field is filled for only some rows; it gives once, few, many or a size class.

d_call: -
clone_size: -
v_call: TRBV9
j_call: TRBJ1-2
cdr3_nt: TGTGCCAGCAGCGTTGACTCGGGTGGGGCACGCTATGGCTACACCTTC
cdr3_aa: CASSVDSGGARYGYTF

d_call: -
clone_size: -
v_call: TRBV7-2
j_call: TRBJ2-3
cdr3_nt: TGTGCCAGCAGCTCCGACGGTGCTAGCACAGATACGCAGTATTTT
cdr3_aa: CASSSDGASTDTQYF

d_call: -
clone_size: -
v_call: TRBV27
j_call: TRBJ1-1
cdr3_nt: TGTGCCAGCAGTTTATTGGGAGTAGTTAGGGGGAATAACACTGAAGCTTTCTTT
cdr3_aa: CASSLLGVVRGNNTEAFF

d_call: -
clone_size: once
v_call: TRBV11-2
j_call: TRBJ2-1
cdr3_nt: TGTGCCAGCAGCTCTCCCTACAATGAGCAGTTCTTC
cdr3_aa: CASSSPYNEQFF

d_call: TRBD2
clone_size: -
v_call: TRBV7-3
j_call: TRBJ2-3
cdr3_nt: TGTGCCAGCAGCTTAGGAGGGTCAGCGGGAGGGACAGATACGCAGTATTTT
cdr3_aa: CASSLGGSAGGTDTQYF

d_call: -
clone_size: -
v_call: TRBV7-9
j_call: TRBJ1-2
cdr3_nt: TGTGCCAGCACCCTCCCAGAGAGCGGGAACTATGGCTACACCTTC
cdr3_aa: CASTLPESGNYGYTF

d_call: -
clone_size: -
v_call: TRBV15
j_call: TRBJ1-1
cdr3_nt: TGTGCCACCAGCAGACTAAGGGGGGGGAACACTGAAGCTTTCTTT
cdr3_aa: CATSRLRGGNTEAFF

d_call: -
clone_size: -
v_call: TRBV11-2
j_call: TRBJ2-5
cdr3_nt: TGTGCCAGCAGCCGGACAAAACAAGAGACCCAGTACTTC
cdr3_aa: CASSRTKQETQYF

d_call: TRBD1
clone_size: -
v_call: TRBV5-5
j_call: TRBJ1-5
cdr3_nt: TGTGCCAGCAGCTACATTGGGGGGACGGGACAGGGTTATCAGCAGCCCCAGCATTTT
cdr3_aa: CASSYIGGTGQGYQQPQHF

d_call: -
clone_size: -
v_call: TRBV28
j_call: TRBJ1-3
cdr3_nt: TGTGCCAGCAGGGCACCAGGGGGAAACACCATATATTTT
cdr3_aa: CASRAPGGNTIYF

d_call: TRBD2
clone_size: -
v_call: TRBV28
j_call: TRBJ2-1
cdr3_nt: TGTGCCAGCAGATACGGGACTAGCGAGCAGTTCTTC
cdr3_aa: CASRYGTSEQFF

d_call: -
clone_size: -
v_call: TRBV5-4
j_call: TRBJ2-7
cdr3_nt: TGTGCCAGCAGCTTGGCGGAATGGTCCTACGAGCAGTACTTC
cdr3_aa: CASSLAEWSYEQYF

d_call: -
clone_size: -
v_call: TRBV6-5
j_call: TRBJ2-7
cdr3_nt: TGTGCCAGCAGTTATCGGCGGGGTCTGTACGAGCAGTACTTC
cdr3_aa: CASSYRRGLYEQYF

d_call: -
clone_size: once
v_call: TRBV6-6
j_call: TRBJ2-5
cdr3_nt: TGTGCCAGCGGGCGGACGTACCAAGAGACCCAGTACTTC
cdr3_aa: CASGRTYQETQYF

d_call: TRBD2
clone_size: -
v_call: TRBV7-8
j_call: TRBJ2-1
cdr3_nt: TGTGCCAGCAGCTCATTTGGGACTAGCGCCCACAATGAGCAGTTCTTC
cdr3_aa: CASSSFGTSAHNEQFF

d_call: -
clone_size: -
v_call: TRBV18
j_call: TRBJ1-1
cdr3_nt: TGTGCCAGCACTCCTTCAGGGAACACTGAAGCTTTCTTT
cdr3_aa: CASTPSGNTEAFF

d_call: -
clone_size: -
v_call: TRBV19
j_call: TRBJ2-7
cdr3_nt: TGTGCCAGTAGTAACTACTACGAACAGTACTTC
cdr3_aa: CASSNYYEQYF

d_call: -
clone_size: -
v_call: TRBV5-1
j_call: TRBJ2-3
cdr3_nt: TGCGCCAGCAGCCCCTACGCGGGCACAGATACGCAGTATTTT
cdr3_aa: CASSPYAGTDTQYF

d_call: -
clone_size: -
v_call: TRBV2
j_call: TRBJ1-2
cdr3_nt: TGTGCCAGCGAATGGGTCCGTGTGCAATACTATGGCTACACCTTC
cdr3_aa: CASEWVRVQYYGYTF